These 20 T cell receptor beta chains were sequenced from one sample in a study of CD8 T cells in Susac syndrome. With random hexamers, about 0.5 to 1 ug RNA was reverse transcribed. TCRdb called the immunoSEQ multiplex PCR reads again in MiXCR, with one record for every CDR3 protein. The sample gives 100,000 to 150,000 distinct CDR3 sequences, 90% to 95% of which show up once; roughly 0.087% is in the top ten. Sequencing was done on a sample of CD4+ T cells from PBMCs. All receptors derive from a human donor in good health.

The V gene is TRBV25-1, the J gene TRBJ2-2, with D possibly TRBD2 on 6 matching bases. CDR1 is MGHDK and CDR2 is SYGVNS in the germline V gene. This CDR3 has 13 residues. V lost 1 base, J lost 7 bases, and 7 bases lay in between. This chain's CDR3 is CASSESGGGELFF. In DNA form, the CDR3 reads TGTGCCAGCAGTGAATCCGGGGGCGGGGAGCTGTTTTTT. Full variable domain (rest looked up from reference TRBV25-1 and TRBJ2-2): EADIYQTPRYLVIGTGKKITLECSQTMGHDKMYWYQQDPGMELHLIHYSYGVNSTEKGDLSSESTVSRIRTEHFPLTLESARPSHTSQYLCASSESGGGELFFGEGSRLTVL.

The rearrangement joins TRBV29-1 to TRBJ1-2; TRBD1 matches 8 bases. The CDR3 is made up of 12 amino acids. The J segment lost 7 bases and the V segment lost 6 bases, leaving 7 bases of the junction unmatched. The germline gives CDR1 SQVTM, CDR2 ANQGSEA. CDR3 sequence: CSVRTGLGGYTF. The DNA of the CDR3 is TGCAGCGTAAGGACAGGGCTCGGTGGCTACACCTTC.

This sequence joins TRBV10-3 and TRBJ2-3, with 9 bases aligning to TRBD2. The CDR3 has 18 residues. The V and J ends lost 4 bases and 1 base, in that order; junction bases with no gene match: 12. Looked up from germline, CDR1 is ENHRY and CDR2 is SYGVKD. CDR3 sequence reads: CAISVALAGSPGTDTQYF. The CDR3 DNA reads TGTGCCATCAGTGTCGCCCTAGCGGGATCCCCCGGCACAGATACGCAGTATTTT.

CDR3: CASSSRFGKNYGYTF. In DNA, the CDR3 is TGTGCCAGCAGCTCGCGTTTTGGGAAGAACTATGGCTACACCTTC. The chain uses TRBV7-6 and TRBJ1-2; D remains unclear. CDR3 length: 15 residues. The germline V and J ends were trimmed by 4 bases and 2 bases, with 14 bases remaining between them. Germline CDR1 SGHVS, CDR2 FNYEAQ.

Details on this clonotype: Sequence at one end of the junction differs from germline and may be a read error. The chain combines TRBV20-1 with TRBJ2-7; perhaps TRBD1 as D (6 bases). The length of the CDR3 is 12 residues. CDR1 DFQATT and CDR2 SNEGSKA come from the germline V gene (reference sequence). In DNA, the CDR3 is TGCAGTTCTAGGGGACACTCGAACGAGCAGTACTTC. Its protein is CSSRGHSNEQYF.

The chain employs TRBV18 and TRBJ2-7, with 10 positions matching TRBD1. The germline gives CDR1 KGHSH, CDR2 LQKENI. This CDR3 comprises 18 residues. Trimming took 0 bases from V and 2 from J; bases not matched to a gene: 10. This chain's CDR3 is CASSPPIGTGARAYEQYF. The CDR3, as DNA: TGTGCCAGCTCACCACCGATAGGGACAGGGGCCAGAGCCTACGAGCAGTACTTC.

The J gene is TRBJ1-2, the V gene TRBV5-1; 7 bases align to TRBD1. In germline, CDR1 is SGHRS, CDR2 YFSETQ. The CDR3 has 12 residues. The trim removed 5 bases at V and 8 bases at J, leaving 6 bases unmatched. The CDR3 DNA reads TGCGCCAGCAGTACCGACAGGGTCGGCTACACCTTC. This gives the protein CASSTDRVGYTF. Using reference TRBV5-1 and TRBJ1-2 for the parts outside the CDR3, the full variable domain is KAGVTQTPRYLIKTRGQQVTLSCSPISGHRSVSWYQQTPGQGLQFLFEYFSETQRNKGNFPGRFSGRQFSNSRSEMNVSTLELGDSALYLCASSTDRVGYTFGSGTRLTVV.

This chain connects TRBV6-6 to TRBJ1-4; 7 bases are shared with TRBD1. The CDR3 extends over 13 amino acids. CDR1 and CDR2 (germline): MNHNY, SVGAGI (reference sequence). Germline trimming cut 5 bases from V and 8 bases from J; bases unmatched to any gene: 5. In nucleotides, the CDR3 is TGTGCCAGCAGTCGACAGGGTGAGGAAAAACTGTTTTTT. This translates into CASSRQGEEKLFF.

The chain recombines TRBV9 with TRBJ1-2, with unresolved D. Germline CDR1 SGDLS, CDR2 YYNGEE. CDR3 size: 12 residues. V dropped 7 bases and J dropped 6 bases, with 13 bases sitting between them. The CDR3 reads CASSAVGDGYTF. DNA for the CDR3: TGTGCCAGCTCTGCCGTGGGTGATGGCTACACCTTC.

In nucleotides, the CDR3 is TGTGCCAGCAGGTCGGAGGGGGCTACGCAGTATTTT. Translating gives CASRSEGATQYF. V is TRBV12-3 or TRBV12-4 and J is TRBJ2-3; tentative D call: TRBD1 (7 bases). V was shortened by 6 bases and J by 8 bases, with 12 bases between the two germline ends. This CDR3 has 12 residues.

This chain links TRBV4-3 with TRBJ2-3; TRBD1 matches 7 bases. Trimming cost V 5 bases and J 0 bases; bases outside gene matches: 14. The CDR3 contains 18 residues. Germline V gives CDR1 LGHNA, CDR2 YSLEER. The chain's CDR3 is CASSAGYRGVLSTDTQYF. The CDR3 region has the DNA TGCGCCAGCAGCGCCGGCTACAGGGGAGTCCTTAGCACAGATACGCAGTATTTT.

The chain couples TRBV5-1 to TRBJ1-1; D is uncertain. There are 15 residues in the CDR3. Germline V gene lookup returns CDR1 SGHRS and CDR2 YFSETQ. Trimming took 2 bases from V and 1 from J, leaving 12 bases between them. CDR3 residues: CASSFRGLKNTEAFF. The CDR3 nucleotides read TGCGCCAGCAGCTTTAGAGGACTGAAGAACACTGAAGCTTTCTTT.

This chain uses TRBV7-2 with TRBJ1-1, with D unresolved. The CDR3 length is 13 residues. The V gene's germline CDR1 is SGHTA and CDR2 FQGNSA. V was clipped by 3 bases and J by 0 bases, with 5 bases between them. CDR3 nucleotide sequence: TGTGCCAGCAGCTTCAGCATGAACACTGAAGCTTTCTTT. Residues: CASSFSMNTEAFF.

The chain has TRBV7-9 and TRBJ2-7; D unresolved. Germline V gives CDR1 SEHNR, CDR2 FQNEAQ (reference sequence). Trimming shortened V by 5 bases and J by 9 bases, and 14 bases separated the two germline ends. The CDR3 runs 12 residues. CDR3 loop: CASSRSVALQYF. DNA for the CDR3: TGTGCCAGCAGCCGGAGTGTGGCCTTGCAGTACTTC.

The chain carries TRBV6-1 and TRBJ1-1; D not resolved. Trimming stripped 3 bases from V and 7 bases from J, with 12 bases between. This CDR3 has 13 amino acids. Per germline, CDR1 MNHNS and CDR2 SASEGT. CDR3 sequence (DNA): TGTGCCAGCAGTGATCCGATTCGAATTGAAGCTTTCTTT. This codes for CASSDPIRIEAFF.

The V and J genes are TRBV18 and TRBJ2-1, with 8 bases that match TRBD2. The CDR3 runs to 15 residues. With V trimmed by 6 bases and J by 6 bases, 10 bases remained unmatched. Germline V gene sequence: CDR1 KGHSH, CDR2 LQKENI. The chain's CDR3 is CASSPIAGTGNEQFF. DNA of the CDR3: TGTGCCAGCTCCCCGATAGCGGGAACGGGCAATGAGCAGTTCTTC.

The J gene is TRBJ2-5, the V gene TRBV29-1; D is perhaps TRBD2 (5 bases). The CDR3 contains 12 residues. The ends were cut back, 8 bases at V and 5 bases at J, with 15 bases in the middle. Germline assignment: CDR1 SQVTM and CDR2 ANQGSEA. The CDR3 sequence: CSTDREGETQYF. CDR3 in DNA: TGCAGCACAGACCGGGAAGGCGAGACCCAGTACTTC. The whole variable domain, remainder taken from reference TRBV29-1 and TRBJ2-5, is SAVISQKPSRDICQRGTSLTIQCQVDSQVTMMFWYRQQPGQSLTLIATANQGSEATYESGFVIDKFPISRPNLTFSTLTVSNMSPEDSSIYLCSTDREGETQYFGPGTRLLVL.

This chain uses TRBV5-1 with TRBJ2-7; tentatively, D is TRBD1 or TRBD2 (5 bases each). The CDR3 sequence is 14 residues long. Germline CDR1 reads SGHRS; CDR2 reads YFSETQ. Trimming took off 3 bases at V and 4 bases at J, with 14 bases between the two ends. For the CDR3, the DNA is TGCGCCAGCAGCTCGGGGCCGGGATCATACGAGCAGTACTTC. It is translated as CASSSGPGSYEQYF.

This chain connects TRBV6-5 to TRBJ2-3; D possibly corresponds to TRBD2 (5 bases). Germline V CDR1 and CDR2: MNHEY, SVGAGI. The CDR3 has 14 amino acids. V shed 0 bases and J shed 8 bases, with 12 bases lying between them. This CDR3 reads CASSYSRLAGTQYF. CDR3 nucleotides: TGTGCCAGCAGTTACTCGAGGCTAGCCGGTACGCAGTATTTT.

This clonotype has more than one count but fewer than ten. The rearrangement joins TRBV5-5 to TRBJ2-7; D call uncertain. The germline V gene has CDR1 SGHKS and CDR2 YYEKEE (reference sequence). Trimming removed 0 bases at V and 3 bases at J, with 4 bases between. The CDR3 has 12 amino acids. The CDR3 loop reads CASSLGHYEQYF. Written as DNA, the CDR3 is TGTGCCAGCAGCTTGGGGCACTACGAGCAGTACTTC.